A single sample gave rise to the 9 T cell receptor beta chains below, sequenced in a study of blood T cell repertoires in COVID-19. Only in-frame clones appear in the TCRdb table, and some are missing; sequencing was by immunoSEQ multiplex PCR. The data hold about 260,000 clones, with approximately 92% observed a single time. The specimen sequenced was peripheral blood. Source of these receptors: a person under 35 with COVID-19, enrolled during active disease.

The chain joins TRBV19 to TRBJ1-4; no firm D call. The CDR3 is 14 amino acids. CDR1 is LNHDA, CDR2 SQIVND, per germline (reference sequence). Trimming stripped 1 base from V and 7 bases from J, with 10 bases between. CDR3 residues: CASSIGGEVEKLFF. The CDR3 DNA reads as TGTGCCAGTAGTATAGGGGGAGAGGTTGAAAAACTGTTTTTT.

This chain uses TRBV6-5 with TRBJ1-1; D may be TRBD1 (5 bases). Germline CDR1 MNHEY, CDR2 SVGAGI. With 8 bases removed from V and 5 bases from J, the gap between germline ends came to 21 bases. CDR3 length: 15 amino acids. CDR3 in DNA: TGTGCCAGCTCCCTACGCGGGGGGGTGGGTACTGAAGCTTTCTTT. It translates to CASSLRGGVGTEAFF.

The chain uses TRBV6-1 and TRBJ2-1; D perhaps matches TRBD1 (5 bases). Between the trimmed V and J ends, which lost 1 base and 5 bases, there was a span of 18 bases. CDR3 length: 17 amino acids. CDR1 MNHNS and CDR2 SASEGT come from the germline V gene. This CDR3 is CASSEGPGKGIHNEQFF. CDR3 in DNA: TGTGCCAGCAGTGAAGGGCCAGGGAAAGGGATACACAATGAGCAGTTCTTC.

V usage is TRBV7-2 and J usage is TRBJ1-2; 12 bases match TRBD1. From germline, CDR1 is SGHTA and CDR2 FQGNSA. This CDR3 region has 16 residues. The V gene end was trimmed by 5 bases and the J gene end by 4 bases; junction bases not matched to a gene: 8. CDR3 sequence reads: CASSKGTGGAGYGYTF. DNA for the CDR3: TGTGCCAGCAGCAAGGGGACAGGGGGCGCGGGCTATGGCTACACCTTC. Looking up the rest from reference TRBV7-2 and TRBJ1-2 gives the full variable domain: GAGVSQSPSNKVTEKGKDVELRCDPISGHTALYWYRQSLGQGLEFLIYFQGNSAPDKSGLPSDRFSAERTGGSVSTLTIQRTQQEDSAVYLCASSKGTGGAGYGYTFGSGTRLTVV.

In this sample, this clone turned up once. The J gene is TRBJ2-3, the V gene TRBV4-3, with TRBD1 matching over 7 bases. The ends lost 1 base at V and 4 bases at J; junction bases unmatched: 5. This CDR3 has 15 amino acids. The germline gives CDR1 LGHNA, CDR2 YSLEER. CDR3 amino acids: CASSQGTGSPDTQYF. In nucleotides, the CDR3 is TGCGCCAGCAGCCAAGGGACAGGTTCCCCAGATACGCAGTATTTT.

This clone appeared once. The J gene is TRBJ2-7, the V gene TRBV27, with 7 bases lining up with TRBD2. The CDR3 spans 14 residues. CDR1 and CDR2 (germline): MNHEY, SMNVEV (reference sequence). J was trimmed by 5 bases and V by 8 bases; bases with no gene match: 12. CDR3 in DNA: TGTGCCAGCGGGCCGGGAGGTTTAGTCCACGAGCAGTACTTC. Protein: CASGPGGLVHEQYF.

The chain has TRBV5-1 and TRBJ2-1, with D tentatively TRBD2 (6 bases). Germline-derived CDR1 and CDR2 are SGHRS and YFSETQ. Trimming pared 4 bases from V and 8 bases from J, leaving 22 bases between. There are 16 residues in the CDR3. The CDR3 sequence: CASSRNRVGGPHEQFF. DNA of the CDR3: TGCGCCAGCAGCCGTAATCGGGTAGGAGGGCCACATGAGCAGTTCTTC.

The chain links TRBV11-2 to TRBJ2-3; D is uncertain. Deletions cut 1 base from V and 6 bases from J, with 11 bases between. From germline, CDR1 is SGHAT and CDR2 FQNNGV. The CDR3 contains 14 residues. CDR3 protein: CASSLGHSGDTQYF. CDR3 nucleotide sequence: TGTGCCAGCAGCTTAGGCCACAGTGGGGATACGCAGTATTTT.

This clone was recorded only once. This chain joins TRBV7-2 and TRBJ2-1; TRBD2 matches at 14 bases. This CDR3 is built from 16 residues. V trimming: 4 bases; J trimming: 9 bases; junction bases outside the gene matches: 8. The germline V gene encodes CDR1 SGHTA and CDR2 FQGNSA. The CDR3 reads CASSSTSGRAGIEQFF. CDR3 DNA: TGTGCCAGCAGCTCGACTAGCGGGAGGGCCGGTATTGAGCAGTTCTTC.